This TCR beta chain was found in a study of PD-L1 blockade in urothelial cancer. Described time point: peripheral blood 6 weeks after treatment start. Method: immunoSEQ multiplex PCR; TCRdb's copy keeps in-frame clones and lacks some. The repertoire has some 110,000 clones, roughly 89% of them found once; the top ten carry about 1.5%. CDR3 length: 13 residues. V was pared by 2 bases and J by 1 base, with 5 bases between. CDR1 MNHEY and CDR2 SVGAGI come from the germline V gene. Sequenced material: PBMCs, taken around atezolizumab (anti-PD-L1) treatment. The J gene is TRBJ1-1, the V gene TRBV6-5; D uncertain. The receptor's source is a man aged 55 to 70 with urothelial cancer. The CDR3 region has the DNA TGTGCCAGCAGTTACCACAGGAACACTGAAGCTTTCTTT. It codes for CASSYHRNTEAFF.